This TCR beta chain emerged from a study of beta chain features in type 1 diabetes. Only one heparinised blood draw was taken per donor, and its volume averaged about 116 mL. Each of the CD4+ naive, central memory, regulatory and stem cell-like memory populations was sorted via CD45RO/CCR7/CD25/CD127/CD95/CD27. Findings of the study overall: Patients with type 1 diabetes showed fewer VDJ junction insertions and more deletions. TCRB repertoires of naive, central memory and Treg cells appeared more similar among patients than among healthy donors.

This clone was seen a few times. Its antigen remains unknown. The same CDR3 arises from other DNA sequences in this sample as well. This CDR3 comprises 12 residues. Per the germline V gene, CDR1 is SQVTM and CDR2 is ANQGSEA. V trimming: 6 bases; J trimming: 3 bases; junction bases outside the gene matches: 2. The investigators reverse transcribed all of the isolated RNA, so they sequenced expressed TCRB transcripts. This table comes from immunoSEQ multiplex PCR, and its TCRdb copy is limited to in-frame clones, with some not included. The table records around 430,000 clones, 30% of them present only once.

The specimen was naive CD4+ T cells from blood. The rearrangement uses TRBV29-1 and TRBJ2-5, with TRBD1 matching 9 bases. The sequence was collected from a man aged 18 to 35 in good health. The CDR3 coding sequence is TGCAGCGTCCGGACAGGGGAAGAGACCCAGTACTTC. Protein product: CSVRTGEETQYF.